This entry is about one T cell receptor beta chain. This clonotype was seen a handful of times. The target of this receptor is not known. No per-base quality is available; no much larger clone lies one base away. Systemically healthy Caucasian individuals from Russia, some 36 in total and aged roughly 6 to 100 years, were included as donors. Each donor gave approximately 9.3 milliliters of peripheral blood, collected into EDTA-treated Vacutainer tubes. Ficoll-Paque density-gradient centrifugation was used to isolate PBMCs, with at least 6.5 million per sample. Total RNA, at least 6 micrograms per sample, was extracted from PBMCs with Trizol reagent. Naive CD45RAhigh/CD27high T cell percentages were measured by flow cytometry on a PBMC aliquot from every donor. Library preparation employed 5' RACE. Data came from an Illumina HiSeq 2500. A second PCR of 7 to 11 cycles was performed with a sample-barcoded 5' primer and a J-beta primer mix. A template-switch 5' adaptor carrying 12 random nucleotides introduced a unique molecular identifier onto each TCR beta cDNA molecule. At least 3 million CDR3-containing paired-end reads were obtained from each sample. First-strand cDNA was synthesized from all RNA with the Mint cDNA synthesis kit, primed by a TRBC-specific oligonucleotide. Following uracil-DNA glycosylase treatment, all cDNA underwent a first 18-cycle PCR with the universal primers M1SS and BC2_uni_R. Regarding the original processing steps: For normalization, 1 million high-quality reads were randomly selected from each sample, with every read carrying a distinct molecular identifier. Instead of being binned into consensus sequences, reads with shared molecular identifiers were discarded. MiTCR, set to a Q25 quality threshold and the strictest error-elimination algorithm, was used for CDR3 identification, clonotype clustering and error correction. Lower-bound total TCR beta diversity was estimated with a nonparametric unseen species model using Euler transformation. TCRdb handled the public reads itself, with Q25 trimming in fastp and clone calling in MiXCR, and kept productive beta chains. Every distinct CDR3 protein forms one entry, paired with its most common genes and DNA. The V and J calls were determined by TCRdb, not by the authors. The sample records nearly 1 million distinct CDR3 sequences, roughly 51% of which are singletons. Together, the top ten hold about 20% of the sample.

This record comes from a study of blood T cells in healthy people across ages (dated by TCRdb to the mid-2010s). About the investigation overall: In model experiments, template switching captured about one uniquely barcoded TCR beta cDNA molecule for every two T cells. Age-related changes in TCR beta repertoire diversity were measured in the study by deep sequencing normalized with unique cDNA molecular identifiers. Donors were grouped into four age groups: young (average approximately 15 years), middle-aged (39), aged (around 56) and long-lived (approximately 81). To avoid experimental bias, donors of different ages were randomly spread across the sequencing lanes. Two additional independent replicas of 1 million unique cDNA reads from the same blood draw were analyzed for two donors (one aged 18 to 30 and one aged 80 or older). Study-wide findings and limitations: Bulk unsorted PBMC profiling prevented conclusive comparison of naive and antigen-experienced compartments. There was a strong correlation between observed TCR beta diversity and the percentage of naive T cells measured by flow cytometry. Estimates of total diversity based on one million sequenced T cells were regarded as lower bounds and as underestimates. Observed TCR beta diversity per million T cells fell roughly linearly with age, and a significant reduction was already apparent by age around 36. Compared with the aged group, the long-lived group had more naive CD4+ T cells, fewer expanded clones and increased TCR diversity, suggesting age selection. The CMV infection status of donors was not known, potentially confounding age-related changes in expanded clonotypes.

The CDR3 numbers 11 residues from cysteine through phenylalanine. Just the 33-base CDR3 DNA is kept, in frame starting at base 1. The V end loses 5 bases and the J end loses 5 bases, and a stretch of 3 bases separates them. The germline V gene yields MDHEN for CDR1 and SYDVKM for CDR2. The chain is encoded by TRBV28 joined to TRBJ1-4; no D gene call is confident. This receptor was identified in a woman aged 60-75 years in good health. The sequencing input was blood. The CDR3: CASSANEKLFF. The nucleotides are TGTGCCAGCAGTGCCAATGAAAAACTGTTTTTT.